The 26 T cell receptor beta chains below come from one sample, sequenced in a study of identical twins. TCRdb reanalysed the 5' RACE reads using MiXCR and keeps one entry per CDR3 protein. The table records approximately 550,000 distinct CDR3 sequences, approximately 20% of them present only once. A further study also used this sample, focusing on yellow fever vaccine responses in identical twins.

Sequenced: CD4+ T cells sorted from blood. These receptors originate from a woman between 18 and 29 years old in good health.

This clonotype has at least ten counts. The rearrangement joins TRBV28 to TRBJ2-7; D assignment may be TRBD1 or TRBD2 (5 bases each). The CDR3 runs to 15 residues. Germline V CDR1 and CDR2: MDHEN, SYDVKM. V was trimmed by 4 bases and J by 4 bases, leaving 17 bases between them. DNA for the CDR3: TGTGCCAGCAGTTCCCCGGGACCCTATGAGTACGAGCAGTACTTC. It translates to CASSSPGPYEYEQYF.

The chain uses TRBV5-1 and TRBJ2-3; the D gene is possibly TRBD1 (6 bases). This CDR3 region has 15 residues. Trimming shortened V by 4 bases and J by 3 bases, and 15 bases separated the two germline ends. Germline CDR1 and CDR2: SGHRS and YFSETQ. The CDR3 here is CASSIMTGATDTQYF. The CDR3 DNA sequence: TGCGCCAGCAGCATTATGACAGGCGCTACAGATACGCAGTATTTT.

The chain employs TRBV20-1 and TRBJ2-5, with TRBD2 matching 13 bases. Per germline, CDR1 DFQATT and CDR2 SNEGSKA (reference sequence). CDR3 length: 17 amino acids. V lost 3 bases to trimming and J lost 0 bases; unmatched junction nucleotides: 7. As DNA, the CDR3 is TGCAGTGCTAGGGGGGGACTAGCGGGGAATCACCAAGAGACCCAGTACTTC. This translates into CSARGGLAGNHQETQYF.

This clonotype was observed a handful of times. The chain joins TRBV6-5 to TRBJ2-3; 10 bases are shared with TRBD1. The CDR3 is 15 residues long. Unmatched junction bases numbered 5, after V lost 2 bases and J lost 6 bases. CDR1 is MNHEY and CDR2 is SVGAGI in the germline V gene. In nucleotides, the CDR3 is TGTGCCAGCAGTTACGGACAGGGGGTGTGGGATACGCAGTATTTT. Amino acids: CASSYGQGVWDTQYF.

The chain has TRBV4-1 and TRBJ2-7; D gene unclear. CDR3 length equals 13 residues. The V and J ends lost 1 base and 6 bases respectively, with 10 bases between them. Germline CDR1 is MGHRA and CDR2 is YSYEKL. Written as DNA, the CDR3 is TGCGCCAGCAGCCAAGTAGTCGATGTCGAGCAGTACTTC. Translated, it gives CASSQVVDVEQYF.

The chain combines TRBV12-3 or TRBV12-4 with TRBJ1-4, with D perhaps TRBD1 (6 bases). This CDR3 contains 15 residues. Trimming took 3 bases from V and 10 from J, leaving 18 bases between them. CDR3 coding DNA: TGTGCCAGCAGTTTCTCCCTAGGGGGTACCGGAAAACTGTTTTTT. Translation gives CASSFSLGGTGKLFF.

The DNA of the CDR3 is TGTGCCAGCAGCCAAGTAGGAGCGGGGGGGCCGGGCAGCGGGGAGCTGTTTTTT. Its translation is CASSQVGAGGPGSGELFF. The chain joins TRBV4-2 to TRBJ2-2, with 10 bases aligning to TRBD2. Germline V CDR1 and CDR2: LGHNA, YNFKEQ. V gave up 1 base and J gave up 7 bases; unmatched junction bases: 12. The CDR3 extends over 18 amino acids.

This clonotype was detected a few times. The V call is TRBV6-2 or TRBV6-3, the J call TRBJ2-1; D is possibly TRBD1 or TRBD2 (5 bases each). V was shortened by 6 bases and J by 12 bases, with 12 bases between the two germline ends. The germline CDR1 and CDR2 sequences are MNHEY and SVGEGT. This CDR3 has 11 amino acids. The CDR3: CASSDGTPQFF. CDR3 nucleotide sequence: TGTGCCAGCAGCGACGGGACGCCGCAGTTCTTC.

This clonotype was seen a handful of times. CDR3 sequence: CASSLALAGFHEQFF. Here the CDR3 DNA reads TGCGCCAGCAGCTTAGCACTAGCAGGGTTCCATGAGCAGTTCTTC. V is TRBV5-1 and J is TRBJ2-1; D is perhaps TRBD2 (6 bases). V lost 2 bases, J lost 8 bases, and 17 bases lay in between. Germline V CDR1 and CDR2: SGHRS, YFSETQ. The CDR3 is 15 amino acids.

This clonotype has more than one count but fewer than ten. CDR3 protein: CASSLGPLAGTYEQYV. The CDR3 nucleotides read TGTGCCAGCAGCTTAGGCCCACTAGCGGGTACCTACGAGCAGTACGTC. The chain links TRBV13 to TRBJ2-7; 9 nucleotides agree with TRBD2. Germline V gene data show CDR1 as PRHDT and CDR2 as FYEKMQ (reference sequence). The CDR3 totals 16 residues. V gave up 0 bases and J gave up 2 bases; unmatched junction bases: 5.

This chain joins TRBV20-1 and TRBJ1-1, with D uncertain. V dropped 4 bases and J dropped 8 bases, with 11 bases sitting between them. CDR1 and CDR2 (germline): DFQATT, SNEGSKA (reference sequence). This CDR3 contains 11 residues. The DNA for the CDR3 is TGCAGTGCTATACGGGGTCGAGAAGCTTTCTTT. Translated, it gives CSAIRGREAFF.

Worth noting for this clonotype: Compared with germline, one end of the junction differs, possibly owing to a read error. This sequence joins TRBV5-1 and TRBJ2-5, with unresolved D. This CDR3 has 12 amino acids. From germline, CDR1 is SGHRS and CDR2 YFSETQ. The CDR3 reads CTSSLPEETQYF. The DNA for the CDR3 is TGCACCAGCAGCTTGCCCGAAGAGACCCAGTACTTC. The whole variable domain, remainder taken from reference TRBV5-1 and TRBJ2-5, is KAGVTQTPRYLIKTRGQQVTLSCSPISGHRSVSWYQQTPGQGLQFLFEYFSETQRNKGNFPGRFSGRQFSNSRSEMNVSTLELGDSALYLCTSSLPEETQYFGPGTRLLVL.

This clonotype was detected a few times. The V and J genes are TRBV12-3 or TRBV12-4 and TRBJ2-3; TRBD2 agrees at 7 bases. This CDR3 is built from 12 residues. After removal of 7 bases from V and 8 bases from J, the junction contained 6 bases not matched to a gene. In DNA form, the CDR3 reads TGTGCCAGCACACTAGGGGAGGGTACGCAGTATTTT. Translated, it gives CASTLGEGTQYF.

This clonotype was counted between two and nine times. The chain couples TRBV7-9 to TRBJ2-1; 13 bases map to TRBD2. V gave up 1 base and J gave up 5 bases; unmatched junction bases: 2. Germline assignment: CDR1 SEHNR and CDR2 FQNEAQ (reference sequence). The length of the CDR3 is 16 residues. In DNA, the CDR3 is TGTGCCAGCAGCTTAGAACTAGCGGGAGGGAACAATGAGCAGTTCTTC. Translated: CASSLELAGGNNEQFF.

The gene calls are TRBV23-1 and TRBJ1-5; no reliable D call. TRBV23-1 is assigned to the ORF class and has an uncertain function. CDR3 length: 15 residues. V shed 4 bases and J shed 3 bases, with 13 bases lying between them. The CDR3 loop reads CASSPPGGHNQPQHF. The CDR3 region has the DNA TGCGCCAGCAGTCCCCCAGGCGGGCACAATCAGCCCCAGCATTTT.

The chain is built from TRBV2 and TRBJ2-1; 10 nucleotides align to TRBD2. The trim removed 3 bases at V and 6 bases at J, leaving 11 bases unmatched. Germline CDR1 reads SNHLY; CDR2 reads FYNNEI. This CDR3 contains 17 residues. The CDR3 is CASSDTWRIAGGNEQFF. CDR3 bases: TGTGCCAGCAGTGATACGTGGCGGATAGCGGGAGGCAATGAGCAGTTCTTC. Complete variable domain (other parts from reference TRBV2 and TRBJ2-1): EPEVTQTPSHQVTQMGQEVILRCVPISNHLYFYWYRQILGQKVEFLVSFYNNEISEKSEIFDDQFSVERPDGSNFTLKIRSTKLEDSAMYFCASSDTWRIAGGNEQFFGPGTRLTVL.

In its sample, this clonotype was seen many times. J is TRBJ2-2 and V is TRBV12-3 or TRBV12-4, with D possibly being TRBD1 (6 bases). V lost 7 bases and J lost 5, with 11 bases in between. The CDR3 loop spans 13 amino acids. Here the CDR3 DNA reads TGTGCCAGCATTGGACAGCGAACCGGGGAGCTGTTTTTT. Translation: CASIGQRTGELFF.

This clonotype was observed a handful of times. The genes are TRBV5-1 and TRBJ2-5; the D is unclear. Trimming removed 4 bases from V and 5 bases from J, with 9 bases in between. This CDR3 is 12 amino acids long. Germline CDR1 reads SGHRS; CDR2 reads YFSETQ. The CDR3 coding sequence is TGCGCCAGCAGCGTCCCGGCGGAGACCCAGTACTTC. Translated: CASSVPAETQYF.

This clonotype appeared a few times. The V and J genes are TRBV20-1 and TRBJ1-1, with unresolved D. V shed 3 bases and J shed 6 bases, with 8 bases lying between them. Germline assignment: CDR1 DFQATT and CDR2 SNEGSKA (reference sequence). The CDR3 consists of 11 residues. The CDR3: CSARDFPEAFF. CDR3 coding DNA: TGCAGTGCTAGGGACTTCCCTGAAGCTTTCTTT.

V usage is TRBV20-1 and J usage is TRBJ1-6; maybe TRBD1 (6 bases). V lost 6 bases and J lost 5, with 14 bases in between. The CDR3 has 14 amino acids. Per germline, CDR1 DFQATT and CDR2 SNEGSKA (reference sequence). The CDR3 DNA reads TGCAGTGCACTTGACAGGCTGAATAATTCACCCCTCCACTTT. It codes for CSALDRLNNSPLHF.

V is TRBV20-1 and J is TRBJ2-7, with TRBD1 matching 9 bases. With V trimmed by 5 bases and J by 2 bases, 7 bases remained unmatched. The CDR3 sequence is 14 residues long. Germline lookup yields CDR1 DFQATT and CDR2 SNEGSKA (reference sequence). The CDR3 coding sequence is TGCAGTGCTTATACAGGGGGCGCGACCTACGAGCAGTACGTC. This codes for CSAYTGGATYEQYV.

The chain's CDR3 is CASSFLYSGGAGDEQFF. CDR3 sequence (DNA): TGTGCCAGCAGCTTCCTATATAGCGGGGGGGCTGGGGATGAGCAGTTCTTC. This chain uses TRBV5-6 with TRBJ2-1, with 11 bases aligning to TRBD2. Germline values: CDR1 SGHDT, CDR2 YYEEEE. V gave up 2 bases and J gave up 8 bases; unmatched junction bases: 12. CDR3 length: 17 residues.

The chain employs TRBV3-1 and TRBJ1-1, with D uncertain. V lost 1 base, J lost 3 bases, and 15 bases lay in between. This CDR3 contains 16 residues. CDR1 and CDR2 (germline): LGHDT, YNNKEL (reference sequence). The CDR3 nucleotides are TGTGCCAGCAGCCAAGTATGGGGTCGAGGTCACACTGAAGCTTTCTTT. Protein: CASSQVWGRGHTEAFF.

This clonotype was recorded a few times. The chain joins TRBV27 to TRBJ2-1; the D is unclear. Trimming took off 4 bases at V and 2 bases at J, with 12 bases between the two ends. There are 15 residues in the CDR3. CDR1 is MNHEY and CDR2 is SMNVEV in the germline V gene (reference sequence). In DNA, the CDR3 is TGTGCCAGCAGTTCAGGCCCCCGGACCTACAATGAGCAGTTCTTC. Translating gives CASSSGPRTYNEQFF.

The chain is built from TRBV3-1 and TRBJ1-4; D is undetermined. The CDR3 extends over 15 amino acids. Germline V gene data show CDR1 as LGHDT and CDR2 as YNNKEL (reference sequence). Trimming removed 1 base at V and 4 bases at J, with 10 bases between. The chain's CDR3 is CASSQGVRNNEKLFF. DNA for the CDR3: TGTGCCAGCAGCCAAGGTGTGAGAAATAATGAAAAACTGTTTTTT. The full variable domain, its missing parts supplied by reference TRBV3-1 and TRBJ1-4, is DTAVSQTPKYLVTQMGNDKSIKCEQNLGHDTMYWYKQDSKKFLKIMFSYNNKELIINETVPNRFSPKSPDKAHLNLHINSLELGDSAVYFCASSQGVRNNEKLFFGSGTQLSVL.

The V call is TRBV11-1, the J call TRBJ2-2; 9 positions agree with TRBD1. CDR3 size: 18 residues. Germline lookup yields CDR1 SGHAT and CDR2 FQDESV (reference sequence). Unmatched junction bases numbered 14, after V lost 4 bases and J lost 5 bases. In DNA, the CDR3 is TGTGCCAGCAGCTCCGTCAGCAAGACAGGGGGGAGTACCGGGGAGCTGTTTTTT. Translation gives CASSSVSKTGGSTGELFF.